A single sample gave rise to the 22 T cell receptor beta chains below, sequenced in a study of blood T cell repertoires in COVID-19. Profiling relied on immunoSEQ multiplex PCR, and the TCRdb table lists in-frame clones only, not all of them. The sample lists roughly 200,000 clones, 86% seen once, with more than 4% in the top ten. The sequenced material came from PBMCs or T cells enriched from blood (not recorded which). The receptors were gathered from a woman in her 30s who had been exposed to COVID-19.

The chain links TRBV24-1 to TRBJ2-2; D is unclear. Germline V gene lookup returns CDR1 KGHDR and CDR2 SFDVKD. This CDR3 is 15 amino acids long. With 0 bases removed from V and 6 bases from J, the gap between germline ends came to 10 bases. The chain's CDR3 is CATSDLGHGSGELFF. CDR3 nucleotides: TGTGCCACCAGTGATTTGGGCCACGGGTCCGGGGAGCTGTTTTTT.

V usage is TRBV27 and J usage is TRBJ1-1, with D possibly TRBD1 on 5 matching bases. Germline lookup yields CDR1 MNHEY and CDR2 SMNVEV (reference sequence). Trimming cost V 3 bases and J 5 bases, with 16 bases left between them. The CDR3 spans 15 residues. CDR3 coding DNA: TGTGCCAGCAGTTTCGACTTGTTGGGGCAGACTGAAGCTTTCTTT. It yields the protein CASSFDLLGQTEAFF.

The genes are TRBV5-1 and TRBJ1-4; tentative D call: TRBD1 (6 bases). The V and J ends lost 0 bases and 4 bases respectively, with 13 bases between them. The germline gives CDR1 SGHRS, CDR2 YFSETQ. The length of the CDR3 is 16 residues. The DNA for the CDR3 is TGCGCCAGCAGCTTGGGGGCGGGGGCCTTTAATGAAAAACTGTTTTTT. It is translated as CASSLGAGAFNEKLFF.

This chain uses TRBV14 with TRBJ1-2, with unresolved D. The germline gives CDR1 SGHDN, CDR2 FVKESK. V was cut by 4 bases and J by 7 bases, with 19 bases left in between. This CDR3 comprises 15 residues. CDR3 sequence reads: CASSRAPGDRGGYTF. CDR3 nucleotide sequence: TGTGCCAGCAGCCGGGCCCCCGGAGACCGGGGTGGCTACACCTTC.

The gene calls are TRBV18 and TRBJ1-2; 7 nucleotides match TRBD1. The CDR3 runs to 14 residues. V lost 3 bases to trimming and J lost 8 bases; unmatched junction nucleotides: 9. Germline V gene data show CDR1 as KGHSH and CDR2 as LQKENI. CDR3 region: CASSPQDRAGGYTF. CDR3 coding DNA: TGTGCCAGCTCACCTCAAGACAGGGCCGGGGGCTACACCTTC. The full variable domain, its missing parts supplied by reference TRBV18 and TRBJ1-2, is NAGVMQNPRHLVRRRGQEARLRCSPMKGHSHVYWYRQLPEEGLKFMVYLQKENIIDESGMPKERFSAEFPKEGPSILRIQQVVRGDSAAYFCASSPQDRAGGYTFGSGTRLTVV.

This chain links TRBV7-8 with TRBJ1-1; D gene ambiguous. The CDR3 sequence is 14 residues long. Germline CDR1 SGHVS, CDR2 FQNEAQ. The ends were cut back, 1 base at V and 1 base at J, with 7 bases in the middle. The CDR3 is CASSLVAGNTEAFF. CDR3 coding DNA: TGTGCCAGCAGCTTAGTGGCTGGGAACACTGAAGCTTTCTTT.

The chain couples TRBV28 to TRBJ2-6; no firm D call. The CDR3 extends over 14 amino acids. CDR1 is MDHEN, CDR2 SYDVKM, per germline. Trimming pared 7 bases from V and 0 bases from J, leaving 7 bases between. Here the CDR3 reads CASTGYSGANVLTF. CDR3 DNA sequence: TGTGCCAGCACCGGTTACTCTGGGGCCAACGTCCTGACTTTC.

The chain recombines TRBV7-6 with TRBJ1-1; D perhaps matches TRBD1 (6 bases). Germline CDR1 and CDR2: SGHVS and FNYEAQ. The germline V and J ends were trimmed by 7 bases and 0 bases, with 12 bases remaining between them. CDR3 length equals 14 residues. The CDR3 spells CASIAGDLNTEAFF. CDR3 nucleotide sequence: TGTGCCAGCATCGCAGGGGATTTGAACACTGAAGCTTTCTTT.

This CDR3 reads CASSGTGYEQYF. The CDR3 coding sequence is TGTGCCAGCAGTGGGACAGGCTACGAGCAGTACTTC. The chain is built from TRBV12-3 or TRBV12-4 and TRBJ2-7; TRBD1 aligns across 8 bases. Trimming took 5 bases from V and 3 from J; bases not matched to a gene: 0. The CDR3 is 12 residues long.

This chain connects TRBV7-6 to TRBJ2-7, with D possibly matching TRBD1 (5 bases). The CDR3 contains 16 residues. V lost 5 bases, J lost 3 bases, and 20 bases lay in between. The germline V gene has CDR1 SGHVS and CDR2 FNYEAQ. The CDR3: CASSPGLGAGDYEQYF. The CDR3 DNA reads TGTGCCAGCAGCCCGGGCCTTGGGGCCGGAGACTACGAGCAGTACTTC.

The rearrangement joins TRBV3-1 (or the pseudogene TRBV3-2) to TRBJ2-1; weak D call: TRBD2 (5 bases). CDR3 length equals 15 residues. V gave up 4 bases and J gave up 8 bases, with 18 bases separating them. Germline V gene sequence: CDR1 LGHDT, CDR2 YNNKEL (reference sequence). CDR3: CASSLEDEGVDEQFF. The CDR3 coding sequence is TGTGCCAGCAGCCTAGAAGACGAGGGCGTAGATGAGCAGTTCTTC.

The chain employs TRBV7-8 and TRBJ1-1; no clear D. The CDR3 has 13 amino acids. The germline gives CDR1 SGHVS, CDR2 FQNEAQ. Trimming cost V 2 bases and J 5 bases, with 9 bases left between them. The CDR3 protein is CASSLNPGTEAFF. The CDR3 DNA follows: TGTGCCAGCAGCTTAAATCCGGGAACTGAAGCTTTCTTT. Based on the CDR3 plus reference TRBV7-8 and TRBJ1-1, the full variable domain is GAGVSQSPRYKVAKRGQDVALRCDPISGHVSLFWYQQALGQGPEFLTYFQNEAQLDKSGLPSDRFFAERPEGSVSTLKIQRTQQEDSAVYLCASSLNPGTEAFFGQGTRLTVV.

The chain combines TRBV11-2 with TRBJ2-3; a possible D gene is TRBD2 (6 bases). Per the germline V gene, CDR1 is SGHAT and CDR2 is FQNNGV. The CDR3 covers 14 residues. Trimming left V 3 bases short and J 1 base short, with 8 bases between. This CDR3 is CASSLPGGTDTQYF. The CDR3 DNA reads TGTGCCAGCAGCTTGCCGGGGGGCACAGATACGCAGTATTTT.

The J gene is TRBJ1-1, the V gene TRBV30; TRBD1 matches 8 bases. The CDR3 spans 15 residues. J was trimmed by 4 bases and V by 0 bases; bases with no gene match: 7. CDR1 is GTSNPN and CDR2 is SVGIG in the germline V gene (reference sequence). CDR3 sequence reads: CAWSVWTGPITEAFF. For the CDR3, the DNA is TGTGCCTGGAGTGTATGGACAGGGCCTATCACTGAAGCTTTCTTT.

The chain recombines TRBV5-1 with TRBJ1-5, with D perhaps TRBD1 (6 bases). CDR3 length: 15 residues. Germline values: CDR1 SGHRS, CDR2 YFSETQ. Trimming left V 4 bases short and J 0 bases short, with 11 bases between. The DNA of the CDR3 is TGCGCCAGCAGCCCTGGGACAATTAGCAATCAGCCCCAGCATTTT. Protein sequence: CASSPGTISNQPQHF.

The V call is TRBV5-6, the J call TRBJ1-2, with D hard to call. Looked up from germline, CDR1 is SGHDT and CDR2 is YYEEEE. V lost 1 base and J 6 bases, leaving 7 bases between the germline ends. The CDR3 covers 12 residues. CDR3 protein: CASSLSGDGYTF. In DNA, the CDR3 is TGTGCCAGCAGCTTGTCCGGGGATGGCTACACCTTC. Looking up the rest from reference TRBV5-6 and TRBJ1-2 gives the full variable domain: DAGVTQSPTHLIKTRGQQVTLRCSPKSGHDTVSWYQQALGQGPQFIFQYYEEEERQRGNFPDRFSGHQFPNYSSELNVNALLLGDSALYLCASSLSGDGYTFGSGTRLTVV.

Only one count was recorded for this clone. The V and J genes are TRBV19 and TRBJ1-2, with D possibly TRBD1 on 5 matching bases. Trimming took 11 bases from V and 6 from J, leaving 16 bases between them. This CDR3 has 12 residues. Germline V gives CDR1 LNHDA, CDR2 SQIVND (reference sequence). The CDR3 DNA reads TGTGCCCTAGACGGGGGGAGCGATGGCTACACCTTC. Encoded protein: CALDGGSDGYTF.

The chain recombines TRBV6-1 with TRBJ2-7; possible D gene TRBD1, 5 bases. This CDR3 contains 14 residues. V lost 0 bases and J 6 bases, leaving 12 bases between the germline ends. The germline V gene encodes CDR1 MNHNS and CDR2 SASEGT. The CDR3 nucleotides read TGTGCCAGCAGTGAAGCATACAGGTCCAGCGAGCAGTACTTC. Translated, it gives CASSEAYRSSEQYF.

The DNA for the CDR3 is TGTGCCACCGGCTCCGGGACTAGCGGGAACCGGGGTGAGCAGTTCTTC. Translating gives CATGSGTSGNRGEQFF. The chain has TRBV24-1 and TRBJ2-1; 13 positions match TRBD2. Germline values: CDR1 KGHDR, CDR2 SFDVKD. This CDR3 is 16 amino acids long. The V gene end was trimmed by 9 bases and the J gene end by 9 bases; junction bases not matched to a gene: 13.

V usage is TRBV10-1 and J usage is TRBJ2-1; a possible D gene is TRBD2 (7 bases). The germline CDR1 and CDR2 sequences are WNHNN and SYGVQD (reference sequence). The CDR3 is 17 amino acids. Trimming took 0 bases from V and 8 from J, leaving 20 bases between them. This chain's CDR3 is CASSESMRGGGVYEQFF. The CDR3, as DNA: TGCGCCAGCAGTGAGTCGATGAGAGGGGGGGGCGTCTATGAGCAGTTCTTC.

The chain employs TRBV11-3 and TRBJ1-2; D not certain. V lost 1 base to trimming and J lost 4 bases, with 7 bases between them. Germline CDR1 and CDR2: SGHNT and YENEEA. The CDR3 totals 13 residues. The CDR3 is CASSLAGIYGYTF. The CDR3 DNA follows: TGTGCCAGCAGCTTAGCGGGGATCTATGGCTACACCTTC. The full variable domain, in which reference TRBV11-3 and TRBJ1-2 provide the parts outside the CDR3, is EAGVVQSPRYKIIEKKQPVAFWCNPISGHNTLYWYLQNLGQGPELLIRYENEEAVDDSQLPKDRFSAERLKGVDSTLKIQPAELGDSAVYLCASSLAGIYGYTFGSGTRLTVV.

The chain carries TRBV7-2 and TRBJ1-2; possible D gene TRBD1, 6 bases. V was shortened by 4 bases and J by 3 bases, with 15 bases between the two germline ends. The CDR3 has 15 amino acids. Germline V CDR1 and CDR2: SGHTA, FQGNSA. The CDR3, as DNA: TGTGCCAGCAGCTCCCTTGGGGGGGCGGACTATGGCTACACCTTC. Protein: CASSSLGGADYGYTF.